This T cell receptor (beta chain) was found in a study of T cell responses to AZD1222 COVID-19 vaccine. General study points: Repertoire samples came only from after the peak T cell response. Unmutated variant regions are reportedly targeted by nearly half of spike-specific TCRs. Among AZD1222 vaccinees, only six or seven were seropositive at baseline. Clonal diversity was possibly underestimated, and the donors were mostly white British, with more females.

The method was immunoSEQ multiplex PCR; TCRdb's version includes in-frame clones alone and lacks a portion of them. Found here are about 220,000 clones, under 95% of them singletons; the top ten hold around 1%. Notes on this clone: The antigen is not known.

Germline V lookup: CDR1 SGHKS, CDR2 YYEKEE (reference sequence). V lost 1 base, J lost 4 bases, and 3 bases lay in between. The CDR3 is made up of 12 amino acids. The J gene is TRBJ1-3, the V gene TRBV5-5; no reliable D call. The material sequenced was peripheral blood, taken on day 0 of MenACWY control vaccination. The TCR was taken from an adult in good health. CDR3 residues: CASSLSGNTIYF. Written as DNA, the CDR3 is TGTGCCAGCAGCTTGTCCGGAAACACCATATATTTT.